The next 24 T cell receptor beta chains were all read from a single sample in a study of metastatic and nonmetastatic thyroid tumors (dated by TCRdb to 2019 to 2021). No patient had received any treatment before thyroid surgery. The library came from PCR. TCRdb names Illumina HiSeq 4000 as the instrument used. The public reads were run again by TCRdb, first through fastp at Q25 and then through MiXCR, and only productive beta chains were kept. The sample yields about 40,000 clones; about 10% were counted once. The top ten clonotypes cover less than 25% of the sample. Sequencing was done on a sample of blood. These receptors were collected from a female donor with papillary thyroid cancer or a benign thyroid nodule (not recorded which). Some clones in this sample may be carry-over from other donors' samples.

This clone was recorded at least ten times. J is TRBJ1-1 and V is TRBV6-2 or TRBV6-3; D is perhaps TRBD1 (5 bases). This CDR3 comprises 13 residues. The germline V gene has CDR1 MNHEY and CDR2 SVGEGT. V dropped 6 bases and J dropped 4 bases, with 12 bases sitting between them. The CDR3 spells CASSKTVSTEAFF. CDR3 coding DNA: TGTGCCAGCAGCAAGACAGTTAGCACTGAAGCTTTCTTT.

This clone was detected many times. The chain joins TRBV19 to TRBJ1-5, with D maybe TRBD1 (6 bases). Germline V gene data show CDR1 as LNHDA and CDR2 as SQIVND (reference sequence). CDR3 size: 14 residues. Trimming took 3 bases from V and 4 from J, leaving 10 bases between them. In nucleotides, the CDR3 is TGTGCCAGTAGTATGAGACAGGAGAATCAGCCCCAGCATTTT. Encoded protein: CASSMRQENQPQHF.

This clone was recorded at least ten times. This rearrangement joins TRBV20-1 to TRBJ2-3; D not resolved. The V gene's germline CDR1 is DFQATT and CDR2 SNEGSKA (reference sequence). V lost 5 bases, J lost 0 bases, and 9 bases lay in between. The CDR3 spans 13 residues. CDR3 DNA sequence: TGCAGTGCTGGCCGTACTAGCACAGATACGCAGTATTTT. It encodes CSAGRTSTDTQYF.

This clone was counted between two and nine times. This may arise from a read error, as a much more abundant clone is one base away. This sequence joins TRBV4-1 and TRBJ2-1, with 10 bases aligning to TRBD1. The CDR3 runs 13 residues. Looked up from germline, CDR1 is MGHRA and CDR2 is YSYEKL. V shed 6 bases and J 7 bases; nucleotides not matched to a gene: 3. CDR3 region: CASRDRGLNEQFF. The CDR3 DNA follows: TGCGCCAGCAGGGACAGGGGGTTGAATGAGCAGTTCTTC.

This clone came up many times. The rearrangement joins TRBV7-9 to TRBJ1-3, with 7 bases aligning to TRBD1. The CDR3 runs to 15 residues. J gave up 2 bases and V 6 bases, and 7 bases lay outside the gene matches. Per the germline V gene, CDR1 is SEHNR and CDR2 is FQNEAQ (reference sequence). The CDR3 sequence is CASRLSGGPGNTIYF. CDR3 DNA: TGTGCCAGCAGACTTTCAGGGGGACCTGGAAACACCATATATTTT.

This clone has ten or more counts. The V gene is TRBV12-3 or TRBV12-4, the J gene TRBJ1-1, with unresolved D. The CDR3 consists of 14 residues. The ends were cut back, 6 bases at V and 4 bases at J, with 15 bases in the middle. CDR3: CASRGGRMGTEAFF. In DNA form, the CDR3 reads TGTGCCAGCAGAGGTGGACGGATGGGCACTGAAGCTTTCTTT.

This clone was seen only a few times. This may be a read error: a much more frequent sequence differs by one nucleotide. The same CDR3 can be traced to other DNA sequences in this sample. V gene TRBV2 combines with J gene TRBJ1-1; the D is unclear. CDR1 and CDR2 from the germline V gene are SNHLY and FYNNEI. The CDR3 sequence is 12 residues long. The CDR3 spells CASRVVNTEAFF. CDR3 DNA sequence: TGTGCCAGCAGAGTAGTGAACACTGAAGCTTTTTTT. The full variable domain, completed using reference TRBV2 and TRBJ1-1, is EPEVTQTPSHQVTQMGQEVILRCVPISNHLYFYWYRQILGQKVEFLVSFYNNEISEKSEIFDDQFSVERPDGSNFTLKIRSTKLEDSAMYFCASRVVNTEAFFGQGTRLTVV.

This clone showed up many times. The V and J genes are TRBV27 and TRBJ1-4, with 8 bases matching TRBD1. CDR1 is MNHEY and CDR2 is SMNVEV in the germline V gene (reference sequence). The CDR3 has 18 residues. V dropped 5 bases and J dropped 4; count of bases not matched to a gene: 15. The CDR3 spells CASSTIRGLAQRNEKLFF. The DNA for the CDR3 is TGTGCCAGCAGTACGATCAGGGGGCTTGCCCAACGTAATGAAAAACTGTTTTTT.

This clone has a count of ten or more. V usage is TRBV5-1 and J usage is TRBJ2-1; 10 nucleotides align to TRBD1. The V segment lost 3 bases and the J segment 7 bases; nucleotides outside the gene matches: 10. There are 16 residues in the CDR3. Germline CDR1 reads SGHRS; CDR2 reads YFSETQ. CDR3 nucleotides: TGCGCCAGCAGCTCATCCGGGACAGGGGTAATGAATGAGCAGTTCTTC. Amino acid sequence: CASSSSGTGVMNEQFF.

The V call is TRBV11-2, the J call TRBJ1-2, with TRBD1 matching 9 bases. Germline lookup yields CDR1 SGHAT and CDR2 FQNNGV. CDR3 length equals 14 residues. V lost 4 bases and J lost 7; bases outside the gene matches: 7. For the CDR3, the DNA is TGTGCCAGCAGCTGGGGGACAGGGCGCTCTGGCTACACCTTC. Its translation is CASSWGTGRSGYTF.

Many counts were recorded for this clone. The chain joins TRBV28 to TRBJ2-1; no definite D call. Deletions cut 5 bases from V and 8 bases from J, with 13 bases between. The CDR3 sequence is 13 residues long. Germline loops: CDR1 MDHEN, CDR2 SYDVKM. CDR3 protein: CASSPQPWDEQFF. CDR3 nucleotide sequence: TGTGCCAGCAGTCCCCAGCCGTGGGATGAGCAGTTCTTC.

In this sample, this clone turned up many times. This chain uses TRBV5-1 with TRBJ2-1; maybe TRBD2 (7 bases). Germline CDR1 is SGHRS and CDR2 is YFSETQ. This CDR3 is built from 16 residues. Trimming shortened V by 3 bases and J by 7 bases, and 20 bases separated the two germline ends. CDR3 residues: CASSSGEGGRENEQFF. In DNA, the CDR3 is TGCGCCAGCAGCTCGGGAGAGGGGGGGCGAGAAAATGAGCAGTTCTTC. The variable domain in full, completed from reference TRBV5-1 and TRBJ2-1, reads KAGVTQTPRYLIKTRGQQVTLSCSPISGHRSVSWYQQTPGQGLQFLFEYFSETQRNKGNFPGRFSGRQFSNSRSEMNVSTLELGDSALYLCASSSGEGGRENEQFFGPGTRLTVL.

The table lists this clone with many counts. The chain combines TRBV20-1 with TRBJ2-7; TRBD2 is a possible D gene (7 bases). Germline CDR1 reads DFQATT; CDR2 reads SNEGSKA (reference sequence). The CDR3 runs to 14 residues. The V gene lost 0 bases and the J gene lost 4 bases, with 13 bases spanning the gap. Here the CDR3 DNA reads TGCAGTGCTAGAGAGGGGGGGCGCAGGTACGAGCAGTACTTC. This translates into CSAREGGRRYEQYF.

At least ten counts were recorded for this clone. V usage is TRBV6-1 and J usage is TRBJ2-5; 7 bases agree with TRBD2. This CDR3 has 14 residues. Germline V gene lookup returns CDR1 MNHNS and CDR2 SASEGT. V lost 7 bases, J lost 4 bases, and 9 bases stayed unmatched. Here the CDR3 DNA reads TGTGCCAGCACCCGGGAGGCGGGCAGAGAGACCCAGTACTTC. It translates to CASTREAGRETQYF.

This clone was counted at least ten times. V gene TRBV20-1 combines with J gene TRBJ2-2; no clear D. This CDR3 has 14 amino acids. Trimming shortened V by 0 bases and J by 6 bases, and 11 bases separated the two germline ends. The germline gives CDR1 DFQATT, CDR2 SNEGSKA (reference sequence). For the CDR3, the DNA is TGCAGTGCTAGAGATAAAGGGTACGCCGGGGAGCTGTTTTTT. Translated: CSARDKGYAGELFF.

This clone was detected ten times or more. The chain carries TRBV11-1 and TRBJ2-1, with unresolved D. Trimming took off 5 bases at V and 0 bases at J, with 17 bases between the two ends. The germline V gene has CDR1 SGHAT and CDR2 FQDESV (reference sequence). The CDR3 has 17 residues. The CDR3 coding sequence is TGTGCCAGCAGCCTCATAGACCTTTTAACCTCCTACAATGAGCAGTTCTTC. Translated: CASSLIDLLTSYNEQFF.

This clone was counted at least ten times. The V call is TRBV7-9, the J call TRBJ2-1, with TRBD2 as a possible D gene (6 bases). Per germline, CDR1 SEHNR and CDR2 FQNEAQ (reference sequence). CDR3 length: 15 residues. The V end lost 3 bases, the J end lost 1 base, and 10 bases lay between the germline ends. CDR3 DNA: TGTGCCAGCAGCTTGGACGGGAGTTCCTACAATGAGCAGTTCTTC. Translation: CASSLDGSSYNEQFF.

Only a few counts were recorded for this clone. A much larger clonotype is one base distant, so this may be a read error. The DNA for the CDR3 is TGCAGCGTTGAAGTCCACAGGGACGGGGTCTACAATGAGCAGTTCTTC. Translating gives CSVEVHRDGVYNEQFF. V gene TRBV29-1 combines with J gene TRBJ2-1; the D gene is possibly TRBD1 (6 bases). The germline V gene has CDR1 SQVTM and CDR2 ANQGSEA. This CDR3 is built from 16 residues. V was pared by 1 base and J by 3 bases, with 16 bases between.

This clone was counted ten times or more. V is TRBV5-1 and J is TRBJ1-1; a possible D gene is TRBD1 (6 bases). Trimming cost V 4 bases and J 0 bases, with 10 bases left between them. The length of the CDR3 is 14 residues. Germline V CDR1 and CDR2: SGHRS, YFSETQ. As DNA, the CDR3 is TGCGCCAGCAGCCCGGGGACATTGAACACTGAAGCTTTCTTT. It specifies CASSPGTLNTEAFF.

Ten or more counts support this clone. This chain uses TRBV15 with TRBJ2-3; no definite D call. Trimming removed 0 bases at V and 2 bases at J, with 12 bases between. This CDR3 region has 16 residues. Germline CDR1 LNHNV, CDR2 YYDKDF (reference sequence). The CDR3 DNA is TGTGCCACCAGCAGAGATCCCACCCTTACCACAGATACGCAGTATTTT. This codes for CATSRDPTLTTDTQYF.

At least ten counts were recorded for this clone. The chain has TRBV5-1 and TRBJ2-7; D is unclear. The CDR3 contains 13 residues. The V gene's germline CDR1 is SGHRS and CDR2 YFSETQ. Trimming pared 4 bases from V and 2 bases from J, leaving 10 bases between. The CDR3 DNA sequence: TGCGCCAGCAGCCCTGGACGGACCTACGAGCAGTACTTC. Translating gives CASSPGRTYEQYF.

At least ten counts were recorded for this clone. This chain connects TRBV28 to TRBJ2-7; no definite D call. This CDR3 is built from 14 residues. V was trimmed by 5 bases and J by 12 bases, leaving 23 bases between them. Germline V gives CDR1 MDHEN, CDR2 SYDVKM. CDR3 sequence: CASSPTSQRSLGYF. The CDR3, as DNA: TGTGCCAGCAGTCCCACCTCCCAACGCTCGTTGGGGTACTTC.

This clone has a count of ten or more. The gene calls are TRBV6-2 or TRBV6-3 and TRBJ2-4; maybe TRBD1 (6 bases). This CDR3 region has 16 residues. Germline V CDR1 and CDR2: MNHEY, SVGEGT. Trimming stripped 7 bases from V and 0 bases from J, with 16 bases between. As DNA, the CDR3 is TGTGCCAGCACCGCATTCACAGGGATAGCCAAAAACATTCAGTACTTC. This gives the protein CASTAFTGIAKNIQYF.

Regarding this clone: This clone may be a read error of a much larger clone one base away. Other DNA sequences from this sample encode an identical CDR3 as well. The chain recombines TRBV7-9 with TRBJ2-3; the D is unclear. This CDR3 comprises 14 residues. Germline values: CDR1 SEHNR, CDR2 FQNEAQ (reference sequence). Written as DNA, the CDR3 is TGTGCCAGCACCGTATACGACGGCACGGATACGCAGTATTTT. This translates into CASTVYDGTDTQYF.